Listed here are 20 T cell receptor beta chains from one sample, sequenced in a study of T cells after yellow fever vaccination. One entry per CDR3 protein, called by TCRdb with MiXCR from the 5' RACE reads. The sample includes 300,000 or so distinct CDR3 sequences, approximately 3.9% of them seen just once. Here the sequenced sample was PBMCs, taken 5 days after the yellow fever booster vaccination. Receptors were obtained from a man younger than 30 who received the YFV17D yellow fever vaccine.

This clonotype was recorded a few times. The chain uses TRBV9 and TRBJ1-1; D perhaps matches TRBD1 (6 bases). Per the germline V gene, CDR1 is SGDLS and CDR2 is YYNGEE. There are 14 residues in the CDR3. Trimming left V 3 bases short and J 1 base short, with 10 bases between. The CDR3 bases are TGTGCCAGCAGCGGCCAGGGGCAGAACACTGAAGCTTTCTTT. Protein product: CASSGQGQNTEAFF.

This clonotype was picked up a small number of times. The chain links TRBV7-9 to TRBJ2-7; D might be TRBD2 (5 bases). V dropped 5 bases and J dropped 3 bases, with 14 bases sitting between them. From germline, CDR1 is SEHNR and CDR2 FQNEAQ (reference sequence). This CDR3 has 14 amino acids. Here the CDR3 DNA reads TGTGCCAGCAGCATCGGATTGAGGGACTACGAGCAGTACTTC. It specifies CASSIGLRDYEQYF.

This clonotype was counted only a few times. This chain connects TRBV20-1 to TRBJ1-1, with 10 nucleotides matching TRBD1. This CDR3 has 15 amino acids. In germline, CDR1 is DFQATT, CDR2 SNEGSKA (reference sequence). The V gene end was trimmed by 3 bases and the J gene end by 0 bases; junction bases not matched to a gene: 4. DNA for the CDR3: TGCAGTGCTAGTGGGACAGGGGACATGAACACTGAAGCTTTCTTT. Its protein product is CSASGTGDMNTEAFF.

This clonotype was found a few times. This rearrangement joins TRBV20-1 to TRBJ1-4; unclear D gene. Trimming shortened V by 0 bases and J by 6 bases, and 5 bases separated the two germline ends. Germline values: CDR1 DFQATT, CDR2 SNEGSKA (reference sequence). This CDR3 region has 12 residues. The DNA for the CDR3 is TGCAGTGCTAGAGACCCATATGAAAAACTGTTTTTT. Its protein product is CSARDPYEKLFF.

This clonotype was observed many times. J is TRBJ2-3 and V is TRBV7-2; 7 bases align to TRBD2. V was pared by 7 bases and J by 1 base, with 2 bases of the junction left unmatched. The germline CDR1 and CDR2 sequences are SGHTA and FQGNSA. The CDR3 has 13 amino acids. CDR3 in DNA: TGTGCCAGCACAAGCGGGGGCACAGATACGCAGTATTTT. This encodes CASTSGGTDTQYF.

The chain employs TRBV7-8 and TRBJ2-7; 9 bases align to TRBD1. V was pared by 5 bases and J by 2 bases, with 7 bases of the junction left unmatched. The CDR3 has 15 residues. Looked up from germline, CDR1 is SGHVS and CDR2 is FQNEAQ. The CDR3 protein is CASSVTGGRPYEQYF. The CDR3 DNA sequence: TGTGCCAGCAGCGTGACAGGGGGGAGACCCTACGAGCAGTACTTC.

This clonotype was seen many times. The CDR3 protein is CASRLSDYGYTF. The CDR3 DNA reads TGCGCCAGCAGATTAAGCGACTATGGCTACACCTTC. The chain couples TRBV5-1 to TRBJ1-2; D unclear. Germline loops: CDR1 SGHRS, CDR2 YFSETQ. Between the trimmed V and J ends, which lost 5 bases and 3 bases, there was a span of 8 bases. This CDR3 spans 12 amino acids.

The chain combines TRBV28 with TRBJ2-2; D may be TRBD1 (5 bases). With 6 bases removed from V and 4 bases from J, the gap between germline ends came to 12 bases. The germline V gene encodes CDR1 MDHEN and CDR2 SYDVKM. The CDR3 sequence is 14 residues long. The DNA for the CDR3 is TGTGCCAGCAGCCTTAGGGGCCTCACCGGGGAGCTGTTTTTT. Protein: CASSLRGLTGELFF.

The CDR3 sequence is CASSPRLVENTEAFF. CDR3 nucleotide sequence: TGTGCCAGCTCACCACGGCTGGTAGAAAACACTGAAGCTTTCTTT. The chain has TRBV18 and TRBJ1-1, with D uncertain. Trimming removed 1 base at V and 2 bases at J, with 11 bases between. CDR1 is KGHSH and CDR2 is LQKENI in the germline V gene. The CDR3 is made up of 15 amino acids.

This clonotype was counted at least ten times. The CDR3 spells CSVREVYEQYF. DNA for the CDR3: TGCAGCGTCCGGGAGGTCTACGAGCAGTACTTC. The chain combines TRBV29-1 with TRBJ2-7, with TRBD2 matching over 7 bases. This CDR3 is 11 amino acids long. In germline, CDR1 is SQVTM, CDR2 ANQGSEA. Unmatched junction bases numbered 2, after V lost 6 bases and J lost 3 bases.

Many counts were recorded for this clonotype. This sequence joins TRBV6-2 or TRBV6-3 and TRBJ2-7; maybe TRBD2 (5 bases). Germline CDR1 reads MNHEY; CDR2 reads SVGEGT. Trimming cost V 4 bases and J 4 bases, with 14 bases left between them. The CDR3 loop spans 14 amino acids. The CDR3 coding sequence is TGTGCCAGCAGTTCACGGGGTCACGCGTACGAGCAGTACGTC. This translates into CASSSRGHAYEQYV.

This clonotype has more than one count but fewer than ten. The rearrangement links TRBV10-3 to TRBJ1-2; tentative D call: TRBD1 (5 bases). The CDR3 runs 17 residues. Germline V lookup: CDR1 ENHRY, CDR2 SYGVKD. Deletions cut 3 bases from V and 0 bases from J, with 17 bases between. As DNA, the CDR3 is TGTGCCATCAGTGACCCTTTCGCCCTGACAGCTAACTATGGCTACACCTTC. Translation gives CAISDPFALTANYGYTF.

The rearrangement uses TRBV28 and TRBJ2-1, with 8 bases lining up with TRBD2. Germline CDR1 reads MDHEN; CDR2 reads SYDVKM. This CDR3 comprises 20 residues. With 5 bases clipped from V and 3 bases from J, the junction kept 21 bases outside the gene matches. CDR3 nucleotide sequence: TGTGCCAGCAGTCAACTTGGTGCGGGGGGACTAATGAAGAACTACAATGAGCAGTTCTTC. It is translated as CASSQLGAGGLMKNYNEQFF.

V gene TRBV10-3 combines with J gene TRBJ1-3; 9 bases are a match to TRBD1. Per the germline V gene, CDR1 is ENHRY and CDR2 is SYGVKD. After removal of 8 bases from V and 2 bases from J, the junction contained 7 bases not matched to a gene. This CDR3 spans 15 amino acids. CDR3 protein: CAIGARTGAGNTIYF. The CDR3 nucleotides are TGTGCCATCGGTGCCCGGACAGGGGCTGGAAACACCATATATTTT.

The chain carries TRBV6-5 and TRBJ2-3, with 8 bases that match TRBD2. The CDR3 loop spans 16 amino acids. The germline CDR1 and CDR2 sequences are MNHEY and SVGAGI. J was trimmed by 1 base and V by 5 bases; bases with no gene match: 8. CDR3 bases: TGTGCCAGCAGTGAACCTAGCGGGTGGGGCACAGATACGCAGTATTTT. Its protein is CASSEPSGWGTDTQYF.

This chain joins TRBV6-2 or TRBV6-3 and TRBJ1-1; D is unclear. Germline V gene data show CDR1 as MNHEY and CDR2 as SVGEGT. The length of the CDR3 is 14 residues. The V end lost 7 bases, the J end lost 3 bases, and 15 bases lay between the germline ends. CDR3 sequence (DNA): TGTGCCAGCACCTACCAGGCGGGGTACACTGAAGCTTTCTTT. It codes for CASTYQAGYTEAFF.

This clonotype was observed a few times. The DNA for the CDR3 is TGTGCCAGCTCACCAACAAGCTCCTACGAGCAGTACTTC. It encodes CASSPTSSYEQYF. The chain employs TRBV18 and TRBJ2-7; D is unclear. The V gene's germline CDR1 is KGHSH and CDR2 LQKENI. The V and J ends lost 2 bases and 0 bases respectively, with 5 bases between them. The CDR3 spans 13 residues.

The gene calls are TRBV5-1 and TRBJ1-2; D remains ambiguous. This CDR3 region has 17 residues. Per germline, CDR1 SGHRS and CDR2 YFSETQ. Deletions cut 1 base from V and 0 bases from J, with 16 bases between. The CDR3 nucleotides are TGCGCCAGCAGCTTGTCCTACGAAGGGCTATCTAACTATGGCTACACCTTC. This translates into CASSLSYEGLSNYGYTF.

The chain uses TRBV2 and TRBJ1-1, with unresolved D. V lost 6 bases to trimming and J lost 5 bases, with 4 bases between them. The CDR3 totals 10 residues. Germline lookup yields CDR1 SNHLY and CDR2 FYNNEI. Here the CDR3 reads CASRTTEAFF. As DNA, the CDR3 is TGTGCCAGCAGGACGACTGAAGCTTTCTTT.

This clonotype was observed many times. The genes are TRBV11-2 and TRBJ2-2; D gene unclear. CDR1 SGHAT and CDR2 FQNNGV come from the germline V gene. The CDR3 contains 14 residues. Between the trimmed V and J ends, which lost 1 base and 7 bases, there was a span of 10 bases. The CDR3 bases are TGTGCCAGCAGCTTAGTTCTGGTCGGCGGGGAGCTGTTTTTT. Protein sequence: CASSLVLVGGELFF.